This passage covers 20 T cell receptor beta chains from one sample sequenced in a study of shared clonotypes between healthy human individuals. Sequenced by immunoSEQ multiplex PCR; TCRdb stores in-frame clones only, minus some. The sample consists of roughly 2.5 million clones, around nine tenths of them appearing once. The sample consisted of naive CD4+ T cells sorted from blood. The subset here: CD45RA+ positively selected. These TCRs come from a young man in good health.

CDR3 in DNA: TGTGCCAGCAGCTTAGGCGAGGGGAACACTGAAGCTTTCTTT. Protein sequence: CASSLGEGNTEAFF. The chain combines TRBV7-6 with TRBJ1-1; D is uncertain. Germline V gene sequence: CDR1 SGHVS, CDR2 FNYEAQ. The length of the CDR3 is 14 residues. Trimming took off 1 base at V and 1 base at J, with 7 bases between the two ends.

This chain joins TRBV6-5 and TRBJ2-7; TRBD2 matches 8 bases. Germline CDR1 MNHEY, CDR2 SVGAGI. This CDR3 is built from 14 residues. The V and J ends lost 6 bases and 4 bases, in that order; junction bases with no gene match: 8. CDR3 nucleotides: TGTGCCAGCAGCCTTAGCGGGATTGGTTACGAGCAGTACTTC. It encodes CASSLSGIGYEQYF.

J is TRBJ2-7 and V is TRBV4-1; the D gene could be TRBD1 or TRBD2 (5 bases each). The V end lost 4 bases, the J end lost 0 bases, and 19 bases lay between the germline ends. This CDR3 has 17 amino acids. Per germline, CDR1 MGHRA and CDR2 YSYEKL. CDR3 sequence reads: CASSRDHRDGASYEQYF. CDR3 sequence (DNA): TGCGCCAGCAGCCGAGACCACCGGGACGGTGCCTCCTACGAGCAGTACTTC.

As regards this clone: This specimen includes other DNA sequences encoding the same CDR3. The chain has TRBV9 and TRBJ2-1, with D possibly TRBD1 on 5 matching bases. CDR3 length equals 12 residues. Deletions cut 4 bases from V and 9 bases from J, with 11 bases between. The germline V gene has CDR1 SGDLS and CDR2 YYNGEE. CDR3 nucleotide sequence: TGTGCCAGCAGCCCCCAGGGTGGTGAGCAGTTCTTC. Translation: CASSPQGGEQFF.

A word on this clone: The same CDR3 also results from other DNA sequences found in this sample. Written as DNA, the CDR3 is TGTGCCAGCAGCCCGGACAGAGAATATCAGCCCCAGCATTTT. Protein sequence: CASSPDREYQPQHF. The chain recombines TRBV6-5 with TRBJ1-5; D may be TRBD1 (6 bases). The CDR3 is 14 amino acids. The V end lost 6 bases, the J end lost 5 bases, and 14 bases lay between the germline ends. Germline V gives CDR1 MNHEY, CDR2 SVGAGI.

This sequence joins TRBV10-2 and TRBJ2-7; 10 nucleotides match TRBD1. Losses at the gene ends were 6 bases for V and 3 bases for J; bases not matched to a gene: 8. The CDR3 sequence is 15 residues long. The germline CDR1 and CDR2 sequences are WSHSY and SAAADI. Written as DNA, the CDR3 is TGCGCCAGCAGAGGGACCGGGACAGGGGTCTACGAGCAGTACTTC. Amino acids: CASRGTGTGVYEQYF.

The chain carries TRBV15 and TRBJ1-4, with 10 bases identical to TRBD1. The CDR3 is 20 residues long. Germline lookup yields CDR1 LNHNV and CDR2 YYDKDF (reference sequence). The ends lost 2 bases at V and 0 bases at J; junction bases unmatched: 12. The CDR3 loop reads CATSRPTGGFKSATNEKLFF. The CDR3, as DNA: TGTGCCACCAGCAGACCGACAGGGGGCTTTAAGAGTGCAACTAATGAAAAACTGTTTTTT.

This chain connects TRBV25-1 to TRBJ1-6; 9 nucleotides align to TRBD1. The CDR3 loop spans 18 amino acids. Germline CDR1 reads MGHDK; CDR2 reads SYGVNS. After removal of 6 bases from V and 2 bases from J, the junction contained 11 bases not matched to a gene. DNA for the CDR3: TGTGCCAGCAGGGAGGGACAGGGAGGATCTACCTATAATTCACCCCTCCACTTT. Protein product: CASREGQGGSTYNSPLHF.

This chain uses TRBV4-1 with TRBJ2-7; 9 positions agree with TRBD2. With V trimmed by 4 bases and J by 4 bases, 11 bases remained unmatched. Germline V gene sequence: CDR1 MGHRA, CDR2 YSYEKL. The CDR3 has 16 residues. The CDR3 DNA reads TGCGCCAGCAGCCGCGCGGGGGCGGGAGGGCCTTACGAGCAGTACTTC. It yields the protein CASSRAGAGGPYEQYF.

This clone was detected only once. This rearrangement joins TRBV6-6 to TRBJ1-6, with TRBD1 identical over 7 bases. Germline CDR1 and CDR2: MNHNY and SVGAGI (reference sequence). CDR3 length equals 15 residues. Germline trimming cut 6 bases from V and 7 bases from J; bases unmatched to any gene: 9. In DNA form, the CDR3 reads TGTGCCAGCAGGGATGTGACAGGGTCAAATTCACCCCTCCACTTT. This translates into CASRDVTGSNSPLHF.

This sequence joins TRBV30 and TRBJ1-1; 9 bases match TRBD1. Germline loops: CDR1 GTSNPN, CDR2 SVGIG (reference sequence). CDR3 size: 13 residues. The V segment lost 8 bases and the J segment 1 base; nucleotides outside the gene matches: 5. The CDR3: CATRGQGNTEAFF. CDR3 DNA: TGTGCCACCCGGGGACAGGGGAACACTGAAGCTTTCTTT.

A single count supports this clone. V gene TRBV7-9 combines with J gene TRBJ2-7; D is ambiguous. CDR1 is SEHNR, CDR2 FQNEAQ, per germline (reference sequence). V gave up 0 bases and J gave up 6 bases, with 15 bases separating them. The CDR3 has 15 residues. DNA for the CDR3: TGTGCCAGCAGCTTAGCCGGGTCATTGAAAGGCGAGCAGTACTTC. Translation gives CASSLAGSLKGEQYF.

About this clone itself: The identical CDR3 is also encoded by other nucleotide sequences in the sample. The chain carries TRBV19 and TRBJ2-1, with 9 bases matching TRBD1. Trimming at V came to 5 bases and at J to 4 bases, leaving 3 bases not matched to a gene. Germline-derived CDR1 and CDR2 are LNHDA and SQIVND (reference sequence). CDR3 length: 14 residues. The CDR3 DNA sequence: TGTGCCAGTAGTCCCGGACAGGGGTACAATGAGCAGTTCTTC. It yields the protein CASSPGQGYNEQFF.

This chain uses TRBV6-1 with TRBJ2-4; D gene unclear. The length of the CDR3 is 16 residues. The V end lost 1 base, the J end lost 0 bases, and 10 bases lay between the germline ends. Germline V gene sequence: CDR1 MNHNS, CDR2 SASEGT. CDR3 region: CASSEGTALAKNIQYF. CDR3 in DNA: TGTGCCAGCAGTGAAGGAACAGCTCTAGCCAAAAACATTCAGTACTTC.

This sequence joins TRBV7-2 and TRBJ2-7; D is uncertain. In germline, CDR1 is SGHTA, CDR2 FQGNSA. V was trimmed by 0 bases and J by 3 bases, leaving 6 bases between them. This CDR3 is built from 13 residues. CDR3 sequence: CASSLARFYEQYF. As DNA, the CDR3 is TGTGCCAGCAGCTTAGCCAGGTTCTACGAGCAGTACTTC.

The chain combines TRBV4-1 with TRBJ2-7, with 8 bases aligning to TRBD1. V gave up 2 bases and J gave up 3 bases; unmatched junction bases: 3. Germline V CDR1 and CDR2: MGHRA, YSYEKL. This CDR3 is 14 amino acids long. The CDR3 loop reads CASSQTGGYYEQYF. CDR3 sequence (DNA): TGCGCCAGCAGCCAAACAGGGGGGTACTACGAGCAGTACTTC.

The chain joins TRBV19 to TRBJ1-4; 10 bases map to TRBD1. The CDR3 loop spans 16 amino acids. The germline CDR1 and CDR2 sequences are LNHDA and SQIVND (reference sequence). With V trimmed by 5 bases and J by 1 base, 4 bases remained unmatched. This CDR3 reads CASSATGGLTNEKLFF. CDR3 in DNA: TGTGCCAGTAGTGCGACAGGGGGCCTAACTAATGAAAAACTGTTTTTT. The variable domain in full, completed from reference TRBV19 and TRBJ1-4, reads DGGITQSPKYLFRKEGQNVTLSCEQNLNHDAMYWYRQDPGQGLRLIYYSQIVNDFQKGDIAEGYSVSREKKESFPLTVTSAQKNPTAFYLCASSATGGLTNEKLFFGSGTQLSVL.

The chain is built from TRBV9 and TRBJ2-3; 8 nucleotides agree with TRBD1. This CDR3 is 16 amino acids long. V lost 6 bases, J lost 8 bases, and 17 bases stayed unmatched. CDR1 and CDR2 from the germline V gene are SGDLS and YYNGEE. DNA of the CDR3: TGTGCCAGCACCTCAATAGGGACAGGTGGTATAGGTACGCAGTATTTT. Translated: CASTSIGTGGIGTQYF.

V and J are TRBV19 and TRBJ1-1; D unclear. This CDR3 is built from 13 residues. Looked up from germline, CDR1 is LNHDA and CDR2 is SQIVND (reference sequence). The V end was cut by 5 bases, the J end by 0 bases, with 7 bases between. The CDR3 nucleotides are TGTGCCAGTAGTCCATATATGAACACTGAAGCTTTCTTT. It specifies CASSPYMNTEAFF.

This CDR3 reads CASSRAPGPNTEAFF. The CDR3 DNA reads as TGTGCCAGCAGCCGCGCACCGGGACCGAACACTGAAGCTTTCTTT. The chain joins TRBV16 to TRBJ1-1, with D possibly being TRBD1 (5 bases). Per the germline V gene, CDR1 is KGHSY and CDR2 is FQNENV. V dropped 4 bases and J dropped 1 base, with 13 bases sitting between them. This CDR3 contains 15 residues.